Listed below are T cell receptor beta chains from one sample, sequenced in a study of post-analysis software for immune sequencing data. TCRdb re-called the PCR reads with MiXCR, one entry per CDR3 protein. The sample includes hundreds of thousands of distinct CDR3 sequences, roughly 45% of them seen just once. Sequenced: blood. The receptor set was obtained from a girl between 10 and 17 years old with multiple sclerosis. Both conserved end residues are part of each CDR3. The D gene is left open where the match is weak. Size tells how often a clone was seen (once, few, many) or the class of an expanded clone, and some rows leave it out.

>TRBV4-1|NA|TRBD1|TRBJ2-7
CASSQGTGVYEQYF
TGCGCCAGCAGCCAAGGGACAGGGGTCTACGAGCAGTACTTC
>TRBV6-5|once|TRBD2|TRBJ2-1
CASSLLAGVDNEQFF
TGTGCCAGCAGTCTTCTAGCGGGAGTCGACAATGAGCAGTTCTTC
>TRBV20-1|NA|TRBD2|TRBJ2-1
CSARDPLGGSELDEQFF
TGCAGTGCTAGAGATCCTTTGGGCGGGAGTGAGTTAGATGAGCAGTTCTTC
>TRBV6-5|NA|NA|TRBJ1-4
CASSYSRRSLNEKLFF
TGTGCCAGCAGTTACTCTCGGCGCTCTTTAAATGAAAAACTGTTTTTT
>TRBV21-1|few|NA|TRBJ2-1
CASSKGELAGGYNEQFF
TGTGCCAGCAGCAAAGGGGAACTAGCGGGAGGGTACAATGAGCAGTTCTTC
>TRBV20-1|NA|TRBD2|TRBJ2-1
CSAILAGGGNEQFF
TGCAGTGCTATACTAGCGGGAGGAGGCAATGAGCAGTTCTTC
>TRBV4-3|NA|NA|TRBJ2-6
CASSQDYAGADSGANVLTF
TGCGCCAGCAGCCAAGATTATGCAGGGGCTGACTCTGGGGCCAACGTCCTGACTTTC
>TRBV10-2|few|TRBD2|TRBJ2-1
CASSEFPSGSNEQFF
TGCGCCAGCAGTGAGTTTCCTAGCGGGAGTAATGAGCAGTTCTTC
>TRBV11-2|NA|NA|TRBJ1-5
CPSSLTDSNQPQHF
TGTCCCAGCAGCTTAACAGATAGCAATCAGCCCCAGCATTTT
>TRBV12-3/TRBV12-4|many|NA|TRBJ1-2
CASSRQGRSYGYTF
TGTGCCAGCAGTCGTCAGGGGAGGAGCTATGGCTACACCTTC
>TRBV20-1|once|TRBD2|TRBJ2-3
CSAPAGGRTDTQYF
TGCAGTGCCCCAGCGGGAGGTAGGACAGATACGCAGTATTTT
>TRBV20-1|NA|NA|TRBJ1-5
CSARVARGGNQPQHF
TGCAGTGCTAGAGTGGCCAGGGGAGGCAATCAGCCCCAGCATTTT
>TRBV7-2|NA|NA|TRBJ1-1
CASSLNPHMNTEAFF
TGTGCCAGCAGCTTAAACCCGCATATGAACACTGAAGCTTTCTTT
>TRBV4-3|few|TRBD1|TRBJ1-2
CASSQDLTGGGPVGGYTF
TGCGCCAGCAGCCAAGATCTTACAGGGGGAGGGCCTGTGGGTGGCTACACCTTC
>TRBV27|few|NA|TRBJ2-1
CASSLAPDHPGQFF
TGTGCCAGCAGTCTAGCCCCCGACCACCCGGGGCAGTTCTTC
>TRBV20-1|few|NA|TRBJ2-7
CSARDPGLSYEQYF
TGCAGTGCTAGAGATCCAGGCCTCTCCTACGAGCAGTACTTC
>TRBV18|NA|NA|TRBJ1-1
CASSPGVTEAFF
TGTGCCAGCTCACCGGGGGTCACTGAAGCTTTCTTT
>TRBV4-3|many|NA|TRBJ1-2
CASSQGIGTHYGYTF
TGCGCCAGCAGCCAAGGGATCGGGACACATTATGGCTACACCTTC
>TRBV12-3/TRBV12-4|many|TRBD2|TRBJ2-1
CASSSTSGGYNEQFF
TGTGCCAGCAGTTCAACTAGCGGGGGTTACAATGAGCAGTTCTTC
>TRBV6-1|NA|NA|TRBJ1-5
CASSEREAGNVGRRISNQPQHF
TGTGCCAGCAGTGAAAGGGAGGCTGGGAATGTTGGACGGAGGATTAGCAATCAGCCCCAGCATTTT
>TRBV12-3/TRBV12-4|NA|TRBD2|TRBJ2-7
CASSGGGPDYEQYF
TGTGCCAGCAGTGGGGGAGGGCCGGACTACGAGCAGTACTTC
>TRBV29-1|NA|TRBD2|TRBJ2-3
CSVGAEQTSGSTDTQYF
TGCAGCGTCGGGGCGGAACAGACTAGCGGGAGCACAGATACGCAGTATTTT
>TRBV28|NA|NA|TRBJ2-7
CASSFEVYEQYF
TGTGCCAGCAGTTTTGAAGTCTACGAGCAGTACTTC
>TRBV7-8|few|NA|TRBJ2-7
CASSSHVRSYEQYF
TGTGCCAGCAGCTCTCACGTGCGCTCCTACGAGCAGTACTTC
>TRBV11-2|NA|NA|TRBJ2-3
CASSLDLSSSTDTQYF
TGTGCCAGCAGCTTAGATCTCTCATCGAGCACAGATACGCAGTATTTT
>TRBV5-1|NA|NA|TRBJ2-1
CASIPDAYNEQFF
TGCGCCAGCATCCCGGACGCATACAATGAGCAGTTCTTC
>TRBV9|NA|NA|TRBJ1-2
CASSVVTEPYGYTF
TGTGCCAGCAGCGTAGTAACAGAGCCTTATGGCTACACCTTC
>TRBV20-1|NA|TRBD2|TRBJ2-1
CSALLAGGPLSYNEQFF
TGCAGTGCTCTGCTAGCGGGAGGACCCCTCTCCTACAATGAGCAGTTCTTC